These T cell receptor beta chains were read from a single sample in a study of T cells in Graves' hyperthyroidism and ophthalmopathy. In TCRdb, the multiplex PCR reads were re-called with MiXCR into one record per CDR3 protein. This table holds about 700,000 distinct CDR3 sequences, around 15% found once. Sequenced sample: blood. The receptors stem from a woman aged 18-29 years with Graves' hyperthyroidism. CDR3s include the opening cysteine and the closing phenylalanine or tryptophan. D genes are given only for firm matches. Clone size is stated in some rows and not others, as once, few, many or a class when expanded.

j_call v_call clone_size d_call cdr3_nt cdr3_aa
TRBJ2-1 TRBV7-9 many TRBD2 TGTGCCAGCAGCCCTGCCCAATCGGGGACTAGCGACTACAATGAGCAGTTCTTC CASSPAQSGTSDYNEQFF
TRBJ2-7 TRBV30 many TRBD2 TGTGCCTGGGGGGCTAGCGGGATGTATCAGTACTTC CAWGASGMYQYF
TRBJ2-5 TRBV10-3 - TRBD2 TGTGCCATCAGTGAGTCAGGACTAGCGGGAGAAGAGACCCAGTACTTC CAISESGLAGEETQYF
TRBJ1-1 TRBV4-1 many - TGCGCCAGCAGCCAAGATCGCGGGGGGTGGCGAACTGAAGCTTTCTTT CASSQDRGGWRTEAFF
TRBJ2-1 TRBV7-9 many - TGTGCCAGCAGCTTCAACACCCTACTCGACTTGAATGAGCAGTTCTTC CASSFNTLLDLNEQFF
TRBJ2-7 TRBV7-3 - TRBD1 TGTGCCAGCAGCTTAGTAGGGGGCGCGGTCCACGAGCAGTACTTC CASSLVGGAVHEQYF
TRBJ2-7 TRBV6-1 many - TGTGCCAGCAGCGTCACAGGGGGGGCGGTTGGCGAGCAGTACTTC CASSVTGGAVGEQYF
TRBJ2-1 TRBV4-1 many TRBD2 TGCGCCAGCAGCCAAGGACTAGCGGGACCTAGGGGCAATGAGCAGTTCTTC CASSQGLAGPRGNEQFF
TRBJ2-7 TRBV6-2/TRBV6-3 - - TGTGCCAGCAGTTACAGGACCCTCTCCTACGAGCAGTACTTC CASSYRTLSYEQYF
TRBJ2-6 TRBV29-1 - - TGCAGCGTGGACTCTGGGGCCAACGTCCTGACTTTC CSVDSGANVLTF
TRBJ2-6 TRBV19 few - TGTGCCAGTAGTACCCCAGGGTCTGGGGCCAACGTCCTGACTTTC CASSTPGSGANVLTF
TRBJ2-4 TRBV4-1 many - TGCGCCAGCAGCCAAGTCGAGGGGCTGAACATTCAGTACTTC CASSQVEGLNIQYF
TRBJ2-3 TRBV20-1 few - TGCAGTGCTGCCCCCTCGCGGGCGCCGTCAAACACCCCTGTGATTCTGACGCAGTATTTT CSAAPSRAPSNTPVILTQYF
TRBJ2-1 TRBV11-2 few - TGTGCCAGCAGCCCCACCCGGGACCCTGACAATGAGCAGTTCTTC CASSPTRDPDNEQFF
TRBJ2-1 TRBV12-3/TRBV12-4 many TRBD2 TGTGCCAGCAGTTTTAGCGGGAGGGCCGAGAATGAGCAGTTCTTC CASSFSGRAENEQFF
TRBJ2-5 TRBV7-9 - - TGTGCCAGCAGCCCCTGGGCCTCAAGGGGGGAGACCCAGTACTTC CASSPWASRGETQYF
TRBJ2-7 TRBV29-1 many - TGCAGCGCGAAGACAGGCGTCTCCTCCTACGAGCAGTACTTC CSAKTGVSSYEQYF
TRBJ1-4 TRBV30 - - TGTGCCTGGAGTTGGGCCCCGAGGACAGAAAAACTGTTTTTT CAWSWAPRTEKLFF
TRBJ2-5 TRBV4-1 - - TGCGCCAGCAGCCAAGAAGGAAAAGAGACCCAGTACTTC CASSQEGKETQYF
TRBJ2-7 TRBV5-1 many - TGCGCCAGCAGCTTGGGAGGAGGCCTAGCCACAAACCTCTACGAGCAGTACTTC CASSLGGGLATNLYEQYF
TRBJ1-1 TRBV5-1 many - TGCGCCAGCAGCTTGGCCCGATCGGGGGAAGCTTTCTTT CASSLARSGEAFF
TRBJ2-1 TRBV27 - - TGTGCCAGCAGCGAATCGGTAGTGACGGAGCAGTTCTTC CASSESVVTEQFF
TRBJ2-7 TRBV5-1 - - TGCGCCAGCAGCCTGGAGGACACTACGAGCTCCTACGAGCAGTACTTC CASSLEDTTSSYEQYF
TRBJ1-1 TRBV18 many TRBD1 TGTGCCAGCTCAGGACAGGCCGAAGCTTTCTTT CASSGQAEAFF
TRBJ2-7 TRBV11-2 many TRBD2 TGTGCCAGCAGCTTAGGGACTAGCGCCCTCCGTGGGCACGAGCAGTACTTC CASSLGTSALRGHEQYF
TRBJ1-5 TRBV28 - - TGTGCCAGCAGTTGGGGCAGGAAAGGGAATCAGCCCCAGCATTTT CASSWGRKGNQPQHF
TRBJ2-5 TRBV6-5 - - TGTGCCAGCAGTTATGGGGGACCTCAAGAGACCCAGTACTTC CASSYGGPQETQYF
TRBJ2-2 TRBV20-1 few TRBD1 TGCAGTGCTGGGGACAGGACTAAAAACACCGGGGAGCTGTTTTTT CSAGDRTKNTGELFF
TRBJ2-3 TRBV7-3 - - TGTGCCAGCAGCTTAACAGGGTTAATTGACACAGATACGCAGTATTTT CASSLTGLIDTDTQYF
TRBJ2-7 TRBV3-1 many TRBD1 TGTGCCAGCAGCCTCACGACAGGGGAGGCCTACGAGCAGTACTTC CASSLTTGEAYEQYF
TRBJ2-7 TRBV10-1 - - TGCGCCAGCAGCCCGGGACCGGGATTGCAGTACTTC CASSPGPGLQYF
TRBJ2-7 TRBV20-1 few TRBD1 TGCAGTGCTAGAGACCGGGCGGGACAGGGTGACCCCTACGAGCAGTACTTC CSARDRAGQGDPYEQYF
TRBJ2-5 TRBV7-2 many - TGTGCCAGCAGCTTAGGGGCTGGGGGCGGGGAGACCCAGTACTTC CASSLGAGGGETQYF